The rows below give T cell receptor beta chains drawn from one sample of a study of shared clonotypes between healthy human individuals. Using immunoSEQ multiplex PCR, the repertoire was profiled, and TCRdb retains in-frame clones only, with some absent. The sample lists around 940,000 clones; over 75% were seen once. Sequenced material: memory CD4+ T cells sorted from blood. These receptors were collected from a man younger than 35 in good health. Both conserved end residues are part of each CDR3. The D gene is left open where the match is weak. Size is stated for part of the rows, as once, few or many counts, or as a class when the clone is expanded.

.	.	TRBV19	TRBJ1-6	TGTGCCAGTAGTTCAGCGGGGGATAATTCACCCCTCCACTTT	CASSSAGDNSPLHF
.	.	TRBV18	TRBJ2-5	TGTGCCAGCTCGCGGGGTAGCTGGGAGACCCAGTACTTC	CASSRGSWETQYF
once	.	TRBV6-4	TRBJ1-5	TGTGCCAGCAGTGTCGGAAGCAATCAGCCCCAGCATTTT	CASSVGSNQPQHF
.	.	TRBV7-2	TRBJ2-7	TGTGCCAGCAGCTTATATGGTCAGGGCCCCTACGAGCAGTACTTC	CASSLYGQGPYEQYF
few	.	TRBV19	TRBJ1-5	TGTGCCAGTAGCCCTACTGGGCAGAGGGTCCAGCCCCAGCATTTT	CASSPTGQRVQPQHF
.	TRBD1	TRBV5-5	TRBJ1-2	TGTGCCAGCAGCCCAACCCCCCAGGGACAGGGAGATGGCTACACCTTC	CASSPTPQGQGDGYTF
.	TRBD1	TRBV5-1	TRBJ1-1	TGCGCCAGCAGCTTGGGGCAGGGGGGCACTGAAGCTTTCTTT	CASSLGQGGTEAFF
.	TRBD1	TRBV7-3	TRBJ2-3	TGTGCCAGCAGCCCGAAAGGGACAGGCACAGATACGCAGTATTTT	CASSPKGTGTDTQYF
.	.	TRBV6-5	TRBJ2-1	TGTGCCAGCAGCCGAACAGGGAGGGATGAGCAGTTCTTC	CASSRTGRDEQFF
.	TRBD1	TRBV11-2	TRBJ1-2	TGTGCCAGCAGCGCCGGGACAGGGGGTCTCTATGGCTACACCTTC	CASSAGTGGLYGYTF